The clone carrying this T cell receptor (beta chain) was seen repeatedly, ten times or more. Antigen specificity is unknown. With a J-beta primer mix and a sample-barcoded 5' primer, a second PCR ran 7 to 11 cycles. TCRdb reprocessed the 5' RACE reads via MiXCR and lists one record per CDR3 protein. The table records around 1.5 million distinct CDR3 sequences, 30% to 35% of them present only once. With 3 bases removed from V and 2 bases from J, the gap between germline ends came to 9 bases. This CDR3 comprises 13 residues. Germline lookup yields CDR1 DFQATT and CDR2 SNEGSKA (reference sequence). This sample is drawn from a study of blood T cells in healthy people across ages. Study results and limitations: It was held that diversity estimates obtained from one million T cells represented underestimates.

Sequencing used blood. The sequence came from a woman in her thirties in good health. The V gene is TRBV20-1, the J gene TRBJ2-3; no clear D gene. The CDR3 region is CSARYSTTDTQYF. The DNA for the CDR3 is TGCAGTGCTAGGTACAGCACCACAGATACGCAGTATTTT.